A selection of T cell receptor beta chains follows, all from one sample in a study of T cells in localized non-small cell lung cancer. Repertoires were generated with immunoSEQ multiplex PCR, while TCRdb's copy carries only in-frame clones and drops some. The sample has some 25,000 clones; roughly 90% are singletons. Sequencing was performed on peripheral blood, taken before any cancer treatment. These receptors all come from a female donor older than 55 with stage I lung adenocarcinoma. Both conserved end residues are part of each CDR3. The D gene is left open where the match is weak. A row's size may be missing; if present it is once, few, many or a size class.

CASSVETGEQYF	once	12	-	TRBV9	TRBJ2-7
CASLLAVSYNEQFF	-	14	-	TRBV2	TRBJ2-1
CSVEEKHSGANVLTF	-	15	-	TRBV29-1	TRBJ2-6
CASSPDRRMSEQYF	-	14	TRBD1	TRBV7-9	TRBJ2-7
CASPLAGRNEQFF	few	13	TRBD2	TRBV7-9	TRBJ2-1
CASNLGQGPNNYGYTF	-	16	TRBD1	TRBV2	TRBJ1-2
CASGPQGVQQPQHF	-	14	TRBD1	TRBV6-1	TRBJ1-5
CASSSDGGRPEAFF	-	14	-	TRBV5-5	TRBJ1-1
CACAFTGTGSLNQPQHF	-	17	TRBD1	TRBV30	TRBJ1-5
CASSLPSGPGRDTGELFF	-	18	-	TRBV5-1	TRBJ2-2
CATSRPGESNQPQHF	-	15	-	TRBV15	TRBJ1-5
CAIQMVLGVDGELFF	-	15	-	TRBV10-3	TRBJ2-2
CASSQGTDGNSPLHF	-	15	-	TRBV4-1	TRBJ1-6
CASSLRTGDGYTF	-	13	TRBD1	TRBV5-6	TRBJ1-2
CSVAPEFLTGDGYTF	-	15	TRBD1	TRBV29-1	TRBJ1-2
CASEGVAGGPGFF	-	13	TRBD2	TRBV10-2	TRBJ2-1
CASSSNLLAGVSTDTQYF	once	18	TRBD2	TRBV11-2	TRBJ2-3
CASSPRVGQGRPQHF	-	15	TRBD1	TRBV19	TRBJ1-5
CASSAGWTEAFF	-	12	-	TRBV6-1	TRBJ1-1
CAWSAGDTYEQYF	-	13	-	TRBV30	TRBJ2-7
CASSQDGPYGYTF	few	13	-	TRBV4-2	TRBJ1-2
CASSLQGARGAFF	-	13	TRBD1	TRBV5-8	TRBJ1-1
CATGTGPWGEQYF	-	13	TRBD1	TRBV6-1	TRBJ2-7
CASSPTDGYEQYF	-	13	-	TRBV18	TRBJ2-7
CAWSGFNEQFF	-	11	-	TRBV30	TRBJ2-1
CASSPGQRDLLNEQFF	once	16	TRBD1	TRBV18	TRBJ2-1
CASSEPGVAFF	-	11	-	TRBV2	TRBJ1-1
CASSGSTATGIQYF	once	14	-	TRBV9	TRBJ2-4
CASSLRTGGTSYNEQFF	-	17	TRBD2	TRBV7-2	TRBJ2-1
CASRQDRMNYNEQFF	once	15	-	TRBV7-9	TRBJ2-1